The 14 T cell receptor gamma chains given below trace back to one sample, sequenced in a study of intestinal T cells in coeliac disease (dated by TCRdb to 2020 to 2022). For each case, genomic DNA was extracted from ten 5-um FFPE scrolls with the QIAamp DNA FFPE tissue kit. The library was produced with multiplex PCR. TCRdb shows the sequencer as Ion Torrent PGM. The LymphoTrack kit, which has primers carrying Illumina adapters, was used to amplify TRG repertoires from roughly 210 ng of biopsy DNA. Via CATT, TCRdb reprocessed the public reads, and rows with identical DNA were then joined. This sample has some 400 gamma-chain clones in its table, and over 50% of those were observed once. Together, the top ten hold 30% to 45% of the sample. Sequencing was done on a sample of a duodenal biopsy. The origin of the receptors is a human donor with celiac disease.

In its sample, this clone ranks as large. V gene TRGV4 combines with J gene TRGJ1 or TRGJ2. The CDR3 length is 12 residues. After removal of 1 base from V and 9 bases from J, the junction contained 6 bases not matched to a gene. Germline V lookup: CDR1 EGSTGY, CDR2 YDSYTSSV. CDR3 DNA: TGTGCCACCTGGGATGGCGCGGGTAAGAAACTCTTT. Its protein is CATWDGAGKKLF.

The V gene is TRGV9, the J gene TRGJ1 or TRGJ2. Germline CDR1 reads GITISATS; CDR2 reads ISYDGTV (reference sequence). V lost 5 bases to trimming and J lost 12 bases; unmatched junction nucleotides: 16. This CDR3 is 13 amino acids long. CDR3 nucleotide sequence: TGTGCCTTGTGGGGAGGTGCAATGGCTAGGAAACTCTTT. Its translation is CALWGGAMARKLF.

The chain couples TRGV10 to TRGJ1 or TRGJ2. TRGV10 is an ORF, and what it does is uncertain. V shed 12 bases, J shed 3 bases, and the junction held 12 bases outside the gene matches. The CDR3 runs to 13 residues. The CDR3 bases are TGTGCTGCCGTGGACTTTTGTTATTATAAGAAACTCTTT. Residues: CAAVDFCYYKKLF.

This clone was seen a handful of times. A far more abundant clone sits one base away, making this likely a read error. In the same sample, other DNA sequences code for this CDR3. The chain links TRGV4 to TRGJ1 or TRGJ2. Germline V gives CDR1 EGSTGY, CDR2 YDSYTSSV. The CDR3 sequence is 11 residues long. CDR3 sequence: CATWDGYKKLF. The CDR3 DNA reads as TGCGCCACCTGGGATGGTTATAAGAAACTCTTT.

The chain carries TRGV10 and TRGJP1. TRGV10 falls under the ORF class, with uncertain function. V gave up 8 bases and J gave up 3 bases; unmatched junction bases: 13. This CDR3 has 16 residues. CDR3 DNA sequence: TGTGCTGCGTGGGAACACAATCAGTCCACTGGTTGGTTCAAGATATTT. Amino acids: CAAWEHNQSTGWFKIF.

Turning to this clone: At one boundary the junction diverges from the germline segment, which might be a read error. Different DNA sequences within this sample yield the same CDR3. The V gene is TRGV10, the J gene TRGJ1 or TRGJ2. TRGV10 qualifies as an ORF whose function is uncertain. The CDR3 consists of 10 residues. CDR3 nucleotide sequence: TGCGCCCTTTCAGGGTATAAGAAACTCTTT. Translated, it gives CALSGYKKLF.

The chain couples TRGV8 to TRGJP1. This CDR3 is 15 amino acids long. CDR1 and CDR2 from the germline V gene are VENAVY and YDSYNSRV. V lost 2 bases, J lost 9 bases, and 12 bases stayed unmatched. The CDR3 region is CATWDKRPGCWFKIF. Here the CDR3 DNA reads TGTGCCACCTGGGATAAGAGGCCCGGTTGTTGGTTCAAGATATTT.

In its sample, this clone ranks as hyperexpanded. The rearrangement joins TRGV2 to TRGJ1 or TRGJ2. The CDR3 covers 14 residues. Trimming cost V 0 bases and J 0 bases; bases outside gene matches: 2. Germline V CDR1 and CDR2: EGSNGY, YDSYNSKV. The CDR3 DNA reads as TGTGCCACCTGGGACGGGCCGAATTATTATAAGAAACTCTTT. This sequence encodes CATWDGPNYYKKLF.

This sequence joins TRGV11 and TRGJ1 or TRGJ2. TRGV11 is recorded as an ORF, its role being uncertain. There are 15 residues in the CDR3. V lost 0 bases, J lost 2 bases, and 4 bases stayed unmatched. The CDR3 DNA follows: TGTGCCTGCTGGATTAGGCACGCGGATTATTATAAGAAACTCTTT. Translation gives CACWIRHADYYKKLF.

CDR3 region: CATWDSEEKLF. The CDR3, as DNA: TGTGCCACCTGGGACAGTGAAGAGAAACTCTTT. The chain joins TRGV3 to TRGJ1 or TRGJ2. Per the germline V gene, CDR1 is VTNTFY and CDR2 is YDVSTARD (reference sequence). V lost 1 base and J lost 11; bases outside the gene matches: 5. The CDR3 runs 11 residues.

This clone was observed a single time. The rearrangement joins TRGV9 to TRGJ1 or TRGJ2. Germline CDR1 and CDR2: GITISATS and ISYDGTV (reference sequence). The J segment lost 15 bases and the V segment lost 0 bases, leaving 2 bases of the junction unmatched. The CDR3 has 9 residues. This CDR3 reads CALWEVLLF. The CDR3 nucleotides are TGTGCCTTGTGGGAGGTGCTACTCTTT.

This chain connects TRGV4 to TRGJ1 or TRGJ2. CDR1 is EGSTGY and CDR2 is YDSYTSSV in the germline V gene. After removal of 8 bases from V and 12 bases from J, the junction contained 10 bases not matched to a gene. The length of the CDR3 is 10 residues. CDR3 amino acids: CATYQKWKLF. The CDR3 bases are TGTGCCACCTACCAAAAATGGAAACTCTTT.

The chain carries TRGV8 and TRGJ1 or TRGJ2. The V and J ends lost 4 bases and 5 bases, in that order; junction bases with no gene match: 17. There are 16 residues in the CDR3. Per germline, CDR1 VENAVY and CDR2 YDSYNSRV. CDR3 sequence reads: CATWDHTPRLNYKKLF. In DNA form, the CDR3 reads TGTGCCACCTGGGACCACACCCCCCGCCTTAATTATAAGAAACTCTTT.

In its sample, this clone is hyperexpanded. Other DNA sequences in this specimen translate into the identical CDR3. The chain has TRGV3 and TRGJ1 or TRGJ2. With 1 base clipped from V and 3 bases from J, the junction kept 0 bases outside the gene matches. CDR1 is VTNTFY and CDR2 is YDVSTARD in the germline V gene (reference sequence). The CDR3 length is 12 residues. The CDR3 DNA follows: TGTGCCACCTGGGACAGTTATTATAAGAAACTCTTT. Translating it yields CATWDSYYKKLF.